This paragraph reports one T cell receptor beta chain. Study processing details: Owing to the provision of junction-only sequences devoid of quality scores by immunoSEQ, filtering differed. TCRdb keeps only in-frame clones here, not all; method: immunoSEQ multiplex PCR. That table gives V, J and clone size, and the DNA gave D and trimming. The sample has about a million clones; roughly 70% are singletons. Germline values: CDR1 SGHRS, CDR2 YFSETQ. This CDR3 region has 19 residues. J was trimmed by 0 bases and V by 5 bases; bases with no gene match: 14. The sample belongs to a study of shared clonotypes between healthy human individuals.

The sample consisted of memory CD4+ T cells sorted from blood. Subset described: CD45RA-negative fraction. This TCR was sampled from a man aged 18 to 30 in good health. This chain joins TRBV5-1 and TRBJ2-6; 7 bases map to TRBD1. The DNA for the CDR3 is TGCGCCAGCAGAAACACACCGGGACAGCGCTCCTCTGGGGCCAACGTCCTGACTTTC. Translation gives CASRNTPGQRSSGANVLTF.